These 7 T cell receptor beta chains were sequenced from one sample in a study of blood T cells in healthy people across ages (dated by TCRdb to between 2014 and 2017). The method behind the library was 5' RACE. Sequencing took place on an Illumina HiSeq 2500. A second PCR of roughly 6 to 11 cycles was run with a J-beta primer mix and a sample-barcoded 5' primer. TCRdb cleaned the public reads at Q25 with fastp, built clones with MiXCR and kept in-frame beta chains. Here each entry gathers all rows of one CDR3 protein and keeps the most common genes and DNA. For this sample there are some 670,000 distinct CDR3 sequences; about 51% appear just once. The ten largest clones add up to less than 15% of the sample. The sequenced material came from blood. The receptors here all came from a woman aged 80 or over in good health.

This clonotype was detected many times. The rearrangement joins TRBV5-1 to TRBJ1-2; TRBD1 aligns across 10 bases. Trimming removed 5 bases from V and 6 bases from J; junction bases left unmatched: 7. CDR3 length: 14 residues. Germline values: CDR1 SGHRS, CDR2 YFSETQ. As DNA, the CDR3 is TGCGCCAGCAGGCGGGGGACAGGGGTTGATGGCTACACCTTC. Protein sequence: CASRRGTGVDGYTF.

The genes are TRBV7-8 and TRBJ2-1, with 14 bases lining up with TRBD2. In germline, CDR1 is SGHVS, CDR2 FQNEAQ. The CDR3 covers 18 residues. J was trimmed by 7 bases and V by 5 bases; bases with no gene match: 13. In DNA form, the CDR3 reads TGTGCCAGCAGCCAGCCCCGACTAGCGGGGGGGCCGGGGAATGAGCAGTTCTTC. As protein: CASSQPRLAGGPGNEQFF.

This clonotype has a count of ten or more. The chain recombines TRBV7-2 with TRBJ2-2; TRBD1 is a possible D gene (6 bases). The CDR3 is 16 residues long. CDR1 is SGHTA, CDR2 FQGNSA, per germline. Trimming left V 1 base short and J 2 bases short, with 11 bases between. The CDR3 here is CASSLVVGTNTGELFF. The CDR3 DNA sequence: TGTGCCAGCAGCTTAGTAGTTGGGACAAACACCGGGGAGCTGTTTTTT. Full variable domain (rest looked up from reference TRBV7-2 and TRBJ2-2): GAGVSQSPSNKVTEKGKDVELRCDPISGHTALYWYRQSLGQGLEFLIYFQGNSAPDKSGLPSDRFSAERTGGSVSTLTIQRTQQEDSAVYLCASSLVVGTNTGELFFGEGSRLTVL.

This clonotype was detected once. The chain combines TRBV7-2 with TRBJ2-1; D gene unclear. The germline V gene encodes CDR1 SGHTA and CDR2 FQGNSA. CDR3 length: 13 amino acids. Trimming removed 5 bases from V and 8 bases from J, with 13 bases in between. Here the CDR3 DNA reads TGTGCCAGCAGCGTAGTGGGTGCGGATGAGCAGTTCTTC. It is translated as CASSVVGADEQFF. Variable domain in full (rest from reference TRBV7-2 and TRBJ2-1): GAGVSQSPSNKVTEKGKDVELRCDPISGHTALYWYRQSLGQGLEFLIYFQGNSAPDKSGLPSDRFSAERTGGSVSTLTIQRTQQEDSAVYLCASSVVGADEQFFGPGTRLTVL.

This chain uses TRBV25-1 with TRBJ2-1; D tentatively reads TRBD1 or TRBD2 (5 bases each). Trimming removed 3 bases from V and 5 bases from J, with 14 bases in between. The CDR3 is 15 amino acids. The V gene's germline CDR1 is MGHDK and CDR2 SYGVNS. The CDR3 loop is CASSDQGPFHNEQFF. CDR3 DNA: TGTGCCAGCAGTGATCAGGGACCTTTCCACAATGAGCAGTTCTTC. Using reference TRBV25-1 and TRBJ2-1 for the parts outside the CDR3, the full variable domain is EADIYQTPRYLVIGTGKKITLECSQTMGHDKMYWYQQDPGMELHLIHYSYGVNSTEKGDLSSESTVSRIRTEHFPLTLESARPSHTSQYLCASSDQGPFHNEQFFGPGTRLTVL.

Remarks on this clonotype: This could be a read error, since a much larger clone is one nucleotide away. The chain joins TRBV12-3 or TRBV12-4 to TRBJ1-4; D possibly corresponds to TRBD1 (5 bases). The CDR3 is 15 amino acids. V gave up 3 bases and J gave up 8 bases, with 16 bases separating them. CDR3 coding DNA: TGTGCCAGCAGTTTGTCGGGACGGTTGGAAGAAAAACTGTTTTTT. It is translated as CASSLSGRLEEKLFF.

Regarding this clonotype: A read error is possible here, since a much larger clone lies one base away. The rearrangement uses TRBV5-5 and TRBJ2-7, with D maybe TRBD2 (6 bases). CDR3 length equals 15 residues. CDR1 is SGHKS and CDR2 is YYEKEE in the germline V gene (reference sequence). In nucleotides, the CDR3 is TGTGCCAGCAGCTTGCAGGCGGGATCTAACTACGACCAGTACTTC. Its translation is CASSLQAGSNYDQYF. The variable domain in full, completed from reference TRBV5-5 and TRBJ2-7, reads DAGVTQSPTHLIKTRGQQVTLRCSPISGHKSVSWYQQVLGQGPQFIFQYYEKEERGRGNFPDRFSARQFPNYSSELNVNALLLGDSALYLCASSLQAGSNYDQYFGPGTRLTVT.